A selection of T cell receptor beta chains follows, all from one sample in a study of regulatory T cells in long-lasting Graves disease. TCRdb redid the calling of the multiplex PCR reads with MiXCR, one entry per CDR3 protein. The repertoire holds 450,000 to 600,000 distinct CDR3 sequences, with 15% to 20% as singletons. These same records also appear under a second study, on T cells in Graves' hyperthyroidism and ophthalmopathy.

Sequenced here: peripheral blood mononuclear cells (PBMCs), sampled at new diagnosis, from a patient treated with antithyroid drugs. Receptors originate from a man between 40 and 49 years old with Graves disease. The CDR3 runs from the conserved cysteine through the conserved F or W. D genes are given only for firm matches. Clone size is stated in some rows and not others, as once, few, many or a class when expanded.

CDR3,DNA,size,J,D,V
CASSARQGANTGELFF,TGTGCCAGCAGCGCGAGACAGGGGGCGAACACCGGGGAGCTGTTTTTT,many,TRBJ2-2,TRBD1,TRBV5-1
CASSSLTSGLQETQYF,TGTGCCAGCAGCTCTTTGACTAGCGGGCTCCAAGAGACCCAGTACTTC,many,TRBJ2-5,TRBD2,TRBV13
CASSLPSGETQYF,TGCGCCAGCAGCTTGCCTTCGGGAGAGACCCAGTACTTC,-,TRBJ2-5,-,TRBV5-1
CASRSTHTDTQYF,TGTGCCAGCAGATCAACCCACACAGATACGCAGTATTTT,-,TRBJ2-3,-,TRBV3-1
CASSLGEEQFF,TGTGCCAGCAGCTTAGGGGAAGAGCAGTTCTTC,many,TRBJ2-1,-,TRBV11-2
CASKSGGEKLFF,TGTGCCAGCAAAAGCGGTGGAGAAAAACTGTTTTTT,once,TRBJ1-4,-,TRBV28
CASSEDLPWEQYF,TGTGCCAGCAGTGAGGACCTACCGTGGGAGCAGTACTTC,many,TRBJ2-7,-,TRBV6-1
CASSFLLTDTQYF,TGTGCCAGCAGTTTTCTGCTCACAGATACGCAGTATTTT,many,TRBJ2-3,-,TRBV12-3/TRBV12-4
CSARDLIGTSGRSYEQYF,TGCAGTGCTAGAGATCTGATTGGCACTAGCGGTCGCTCCTACGAGCAGTACTTC,many,TRBJ2-7,TRBD2,TRBV20-1
CSARVSISSNQPQHF,TGCAGTGCTAGAGTGAGCATTAGTAGCAATCAGCCCCAGCATTTT,many,TRBJ1-5,-,TRBV20-1
CASSTRLAGAETQYF,TGTGCCAGCAGCACACGACTAGCGGGAGCAGAGACCCAGTACTTC,-,TRBJ2-5,TRBD2,TRBV9
CASRPGQGLYNEQFF,TGCGCCAGCAGGCCCGGACAGGGACTCTACAATGAGCAGTTCTTC,many,TRBJ2-1,TRBD1,TRBV5-1
CSAKGLSSYEQYF,TGCAGTGCCAAGGGACTAAGTTCGTACGAGCAGTACTTC,many,TRBJ2-7,TRBD2,TRBV20-1
CSAREGTEYNEQFF,TGCAGTGCTAGAGAAGGAACAGAATACAATGAGCAGTTCTTC,many,TRBJ2-1,-,TRBV20-1
CASSSSGTPHNEQFF,TGTGCCAGCAGCTCCAGCGGGACCCCCCACAATGAGCAGTTCTTC,many,TRBJ2-1,TRBD2,TRBV7-2
CASSLPAGGLEQYF,TGTGCCAGCAGCTTACCAGCGGGAGGCCTGGAGCAGTACTTC,few,TRBJ2-7,TRBD2,TRBV7-9
CASSSPWDTEAFF,TGTGCCAGCAGTTCACCGTGGGACACTGAAGCTTTCTTT,-,TRBJ1-1,-,TRBV28
CASGRTGEVYEQYF,TGTGCCAGCGGCCGGACAGGGGAGGTCTACGAGCAGTACTTC,many,TRBJ2-7,TRBD1,TRBV6-1
CASSPWTASTDTQYF,TGTGCCAGCAGTCCCTGGACAGCCTCCACAGATACGCAGTATTTT,many,TRBJ2-3,-,TRBV12-3/TRBV12-4
CAIIKTSGSQTDTQYF,TGTGCCATCATCAAGACTAGCGGGAGTCAGACAGATACGCAGTATTTT,once,TRBJ2-3,TRBD2,TRBV10-3
CASSTGQGFPYEQYF,TGTGCCAGCAGCACCGGGCAGGGATTCCCCTACGAGCAGTACTTC,few,TRBJ2-7,-,TRBV12-3/TRBV12-4
CASSEGWGLALYEQYF,TGTGCCAGCAGTGAAGGATGGGGGCTAGCGCTCTACGAGCAGTACTTC,many,TRBJ2-7,-,TRBV2
CASSSPGLKDTQYF,TGTGCCAGTAGTAGCCCGGGACTAAAGGATACGCAGTATTTT,once,TRBJ2-3,TRBD2,TRBV19
CSVEAVGDRSYEQYF,TGCAGCGTTGAAGCAGTAGGGGACAGATCCTACGAGCAGTACTTC,-,TRBJ2-7,TRBD1,TRBV29-1
CASSLGPGRPWDSPLHF,TGTGCCAGCAGTTTAGGTCCAGGGCGCCCTTGGGATTCACCCCTCCACTTT,many,TRBJ1-6,-,TRBV28
CASSSREGLLPSTDTQYF,TGTGCCAGCAGCTCGCGGGAGGGCCTGCTTCCGAGCACAGATACGCAGTATTTT,-,TRBJ2-3,TRBD2,TRBV14
CSARAASGSLGNEQFF,TGCAGTGCTAGGGCGGCTAGCGGGAGTCTGGGCAATGAGCAGTTCTTC,-,TRBJ2-1,TRBD2,TRBV20-1
CASSLSRSGANVLTF,TGTGCCAGCAGCTTAAGCAGATCTGGGGCCAACGTCCTGACTTTC,-,TRBJ2-6,-,TRBV27
CASSLDQHNEQFF,TGCGCCAGCAGCTTGGACCAACACAATGAGCAGTTCTTC,few,TRBJ2-1,-,TRBV5-1
CASSFSSEQYF,TGTGCCAGCAGCTTTTCCAGCGAGCAGTACTTC,many,TRBJ2-7,-,TRBV7-9
CSAQAGGRGEQFF,TGCAGTGCTCAAGCGGGAGGGCGGGGTGAGCAGTTCTTC,-,TRBJ2-1,TRBD2,TRBV20-1
CATSDPLGGTYEQYF,TGTGCCACCAGTGATCCCCTCGGAGGAACCTACGAGCAGTACTTC,few,TRBJ2-7,-,TRBV24-1
CASSLQGTAGGHEQYF,TGTGCCAGCAGCTTACAGGGGACGGCAGGGGGCCACGAGCAGTACTTC,many,TRBJ2-7,TRBD1,TRBV7-3
CSVECPGTRGYEQYF,TGCAGCGTTGAGTGCCCCGGGACGAGGGGGTACGAGCAGTACTTC,-,TRBJ2-7,-,TRBV29-1
CSVAPGAGVDEQFF,TGCAGCGTTGCGCCGGGTGCGGGGGTTGATGAGCAGTTCTTC,-,TRBJ2-1,TRBD2,TRBV29-1
CASSLSGALQPQHF,TGTGCCAGCAGTTTATCGGGGGCCCTTCAGCCCCAGCATTTT,many,TRBJ1-5,-,TRBV12-3/TRBV12-4
CASSLSVWKFYGYTF,TGTGCCAGCAGCTTGAGCGTTTGGAAGTTCTATGGCTACACCTTC,many,TRBJ1-2,-,TRBV5-6
CASSLRDSWTEAFF,TGTGCCAGCAGCTTAAGGGACAGTTGGACTGAAGCTTTCTTT,-,TRBJ1-1,TRBD1,TRBV5-5
CAWSVGQPQHF,TGTGCCTGGAGTGTTGGACAGCCCCAGCATTTT,many,TRBJ1-5,-,TRBV30
CASSSSPSHTGELFF,TGCGCCAGCAGCTCCTCCCCAAGTCACACCGGGGAGCTGTTTTTT,-,TRBJ2-2,-,TRBV5-1
CASSPPVSSSYNEQFF,TGTGCCAGCAGCCCCCCAGTTAGCAGCTCCTACAATGAGCAGTTCTTC,few,TRBJ2-1,-,TRBV7-9
CASSFAGTWGGETQYF,TGCGCCAGCAGCTTCGCCGGGACATGGGGTGGGGAGACCCAGTACTTC,few,TRBJ2-5,-,TRBV5-1
CASPGQGARGQYF,TGCGCCAGTCCGGGACAGGGGGCGCGCGGCCAGTACTTC,many,TRBJ2-4,TRBD1,TRBV5-1
CASSPGTISNTEAFF,TGTGCCAGCTCACCTGGGACCATCAGCAACACTGAAGCTTTCTTT,many,TRBJ1-1,-,TRBV18
CASSEGFDSANSGTQYF,TGTGCCAGCAGTGAAGGATTTGACAGCGCCAACTCAGGGACCCAGTACTTC,-,TRBJ2-5,-,TRBV6-2/TRBV6-3